This T cell receptor beta chain was retrieved from a study of T-cell memory formation after mild COVID-19. TCRdb fed the 5' RACE reads into MiXCR, producing one record per CDR3 protein. The sample shows 250,000 to 300,000 distinct CDR3 sequences, approximately 18% of them seen only once. V lost 3 bases and J lost 6, with 14 bases in between. The CDR3 has 14 amino acids. CDR1 and CDR2 (germline): MNHEY, SVGEGT. This clonotype was recorded a few times. The TCR originated in a man aged 18 to 30 who had mild COVID-19 (a few samples of this study predate the infection). Cell type and time point are not known. Input material: PBMCs or a T cell subset sorted from them (not recorded which). V and J are TRBV6-2 or TRBV6-3 and TRBJ1-2; no firm D call. In DNA, the CDR3 is TGTGCCAGCAGTTATTTGGTCTCCCCCAATGGCTACACCTTC. Amino acid sequence: CASSYLVSPNGYTF.